A single sample gave rise to the 5 T cell receptor beta chains below, sequenced in a study of CD8+CD57+ T cells in acquired aplastic anemia. TCR beta VDJ and CDR3 profiles were obtained from a genomic DNA template. TCRdb analysed the reads with MiXCR anew, one entry per CDR3 protein. This sample has about 290,000 distinct CDR3 sequences, with approximately 60% found just once. Patients selected for sequencing had displayed CD8+CD57+ cell expansion by flow cytometry. The sample comprised sorted CD4+, CD8+, or CD8+CD57+ T cells (not recorded which) from PBMCs. Source of these receptors: a human donor with aplastic anemia.

This clonotype was counted many times. This rearrangement joins TRBV20-1 to TRBJ1-5; 7 nucleotides line up with TRBD1. The CDR3 runs 12 residues. V trimming: 6 bases; J trimming: 10 bases; junction bases outside the gene matches: 9. CDR1 is DFQATT, CDR2 SNEGSKA, per germline (reference sequence). In DNA, the CDR3 is TGCAGTGCCGCCCAGGGGGGGGGACCCCAGCATTTT. Translated, it gives CSAAQGGGPQHF.

The chain links TRBV5-6 to TRBJ2-7, with 14 bases lining up with TRBD2. Germline lookup yields CDR1 SGHDT and CDR2 YYEEEE. The CDR3 has 16 amino acids. V dropped 5 bases and J dropped 6; count of bases not matched to a gene: 10. CDR3 region: CASSLPGLAGVGEQYF. CDR3 DNA: TGTGCCAGCAGTCTCCCGGGACTAGCGGGGGTCGGCGAGCAGTACTTC. Complete variable domain (other parts from reference TRBV5-6 and TRBJ2-7): DAGVTQSPTHLIKTRGQQVTLRCSPKSGHDTVSWYQQALGQGPQFIFQYYEEEERQRGNFPDRFSGHQFPNYSSELNVNALLLGDSALYLCASSLPGLAGVGEQYFGPGTRLTVT.

With regard to this clonotype: A read error may produce the germline difference seen at one junction end. V usage is TRBV19 and J usage is TRBJ2-1; 8 nucleotides agree with TRBD1. Germline V lookup: CDR1 LNHDA, CDR2 SQIVND (reference sequence). This CDR3 is built from 18 residues. In nucleotides, the CDR3 is TGTGCCAGTGGTATAGATCTAGGGACCGGGACAGGAAACAATGGGCAGTTCTTC. It yields the protein CASGIDLGTGTGNNGQFF. Drawing the rest from reference TRBV19 and TRBJ2-1, the complete variable domain is DGGITQSPKYLFRKEGQNVTLSCEQNLNHDAMYWYRQDPGQGLRLIYYSQIVNDFQKGDIAEGYSVSREKKESFPLTVTSAQKNPTAFYLCASGIDLGTGTGNNGQFFGPGTRLTVL.

Many counts were recorded for this clonotype. The V call is TRBV19, the J call TRBJ2-5, with 9 bases lining up with TRBD1. There are 18 residues in the CDR3. Germline V gives CDR1 LNHDA, CDR2 SQIVND (reference sequence). V lost 5 bases and J lost 5; bases outside the gene matches: 18. The CDR3 nucleotides read TGTGCCAGTAGTTCAACCCGGACATGGACAGGGGCGACTGAGACCCAGTACTTC. Protein: CASSSTRTWTGATETQYF.

The chain uses TRBV5-1 and TRBJ2-7; TRBD2 matches 11 bases. This CDR3 is 15 amino acids long. CDR1 SGHRS and CDR2 YFSETQ come from the germline V gene. V trimming: 4 bases; J trimming: 2 bases; junction bases outside the gene matches: 5. Here the CDR3 DNA reads TGCGCCAGCAGCGTCGGTAGCGGGGGGGCCTACGAGCAGTACTTC. Protein product: CASSVGSGGAYEQYF. The entire variable domain, with the rest obtained from reference TRBV5-1 and TRBJ2-7, is as follows: KAGVTQTPRYLIKTRGQQVTLSCSPISGHRSVSWYQQTPGQGLQFLFEYFSETQRNKGNFPGRFSGRQFSNSRSEMNVSTLELGDSALYLCASSVGSGGAYEQYFGPGTRLTVT.